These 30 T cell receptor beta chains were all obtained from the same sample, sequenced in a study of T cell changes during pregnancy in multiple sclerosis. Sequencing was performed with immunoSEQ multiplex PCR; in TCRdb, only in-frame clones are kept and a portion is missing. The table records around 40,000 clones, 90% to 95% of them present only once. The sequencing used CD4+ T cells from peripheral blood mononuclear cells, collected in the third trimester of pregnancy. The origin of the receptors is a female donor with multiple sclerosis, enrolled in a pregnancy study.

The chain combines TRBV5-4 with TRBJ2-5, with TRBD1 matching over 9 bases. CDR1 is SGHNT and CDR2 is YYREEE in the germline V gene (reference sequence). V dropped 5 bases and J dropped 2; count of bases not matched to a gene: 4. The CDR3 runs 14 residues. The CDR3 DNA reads TGTGCCAGCAGTGTACAGGGGGCTCAAGAGACCCAGTACTTC. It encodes CASSVQGAQETQYF.

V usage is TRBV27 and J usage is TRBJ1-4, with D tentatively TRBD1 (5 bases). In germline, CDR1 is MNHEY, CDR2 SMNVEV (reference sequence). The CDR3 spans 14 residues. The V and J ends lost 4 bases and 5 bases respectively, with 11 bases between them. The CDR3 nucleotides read TGTGCCAGCAGTTCGGTTTCAGGGAATGAAAAACTGTTTTTT. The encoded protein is CASSSVSGNEKLFF.

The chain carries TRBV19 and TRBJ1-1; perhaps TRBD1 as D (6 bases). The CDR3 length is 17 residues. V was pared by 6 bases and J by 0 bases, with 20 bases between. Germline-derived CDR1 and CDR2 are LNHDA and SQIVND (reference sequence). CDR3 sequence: CASSRLSGQTLNTEAFF. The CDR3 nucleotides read TGTGCCAGTAGCAGACTATCAGGACAGACCCTGAACACTGAAGCTTTCTTT.

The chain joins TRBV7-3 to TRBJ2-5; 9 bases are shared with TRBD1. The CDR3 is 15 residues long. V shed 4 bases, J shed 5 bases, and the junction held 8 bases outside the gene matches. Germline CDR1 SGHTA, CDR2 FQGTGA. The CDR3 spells CASSSLRTGAETQYF. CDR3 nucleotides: TGTGCCAGCAGCTCCCTCCGGACAGGGGCGGAGACCCAGTACTTC.

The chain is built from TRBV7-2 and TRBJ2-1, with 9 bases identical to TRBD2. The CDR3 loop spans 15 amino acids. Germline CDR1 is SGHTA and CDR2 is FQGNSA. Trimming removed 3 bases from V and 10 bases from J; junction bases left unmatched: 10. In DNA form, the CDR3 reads TGTGCCAGCAGCTTTCAGGCGGGAGGGCCCCTAGAGCAGTTCTTC. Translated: CASSFQAGGPLEQFF.

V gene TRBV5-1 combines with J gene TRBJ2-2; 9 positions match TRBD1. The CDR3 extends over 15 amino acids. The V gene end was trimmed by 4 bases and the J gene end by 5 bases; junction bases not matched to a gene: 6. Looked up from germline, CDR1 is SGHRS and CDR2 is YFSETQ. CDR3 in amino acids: CASSLDRGGTGELFF. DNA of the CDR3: TGCGCCAGCAGCCTAGACAGGGGGGGTACCGGGGAGCTGTTTTTT.

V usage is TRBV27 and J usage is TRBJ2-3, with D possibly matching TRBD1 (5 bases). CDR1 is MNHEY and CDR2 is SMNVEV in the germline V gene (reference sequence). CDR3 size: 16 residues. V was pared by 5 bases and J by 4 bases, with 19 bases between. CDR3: CASSPQVGANADTQYF. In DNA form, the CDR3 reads TGTGCCAGCAGTCCCCAGGTTGGGGCAAATGCAGATACGCAGTATTTT.

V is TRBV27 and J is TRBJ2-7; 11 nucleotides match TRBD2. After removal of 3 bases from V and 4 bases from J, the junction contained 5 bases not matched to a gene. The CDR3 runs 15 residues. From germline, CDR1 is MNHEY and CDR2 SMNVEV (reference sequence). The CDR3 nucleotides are TGTGCCAGCAGTTTGGGGACTAGCGGACCTTACGAGCAGTACTTC. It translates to CASSLGTSGPYEQYF.

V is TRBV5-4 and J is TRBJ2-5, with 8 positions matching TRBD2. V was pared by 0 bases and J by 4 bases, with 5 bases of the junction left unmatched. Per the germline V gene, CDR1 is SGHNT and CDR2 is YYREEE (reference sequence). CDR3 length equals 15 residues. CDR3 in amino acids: CASSLVAGGGETQYF. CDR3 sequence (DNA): TGTGCCAGCAGCTTGGTGGCGGGAGGTGGAGAGACCCAGTACTTC.

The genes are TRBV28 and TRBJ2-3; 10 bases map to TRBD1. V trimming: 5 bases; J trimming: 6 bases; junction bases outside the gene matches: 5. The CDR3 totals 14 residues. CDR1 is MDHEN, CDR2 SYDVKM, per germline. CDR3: CASSTGQGSDTQYF. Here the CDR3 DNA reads TGTGCCAGCAGTACGGGACAGGGGTCGGATACGCAGTATTTT.

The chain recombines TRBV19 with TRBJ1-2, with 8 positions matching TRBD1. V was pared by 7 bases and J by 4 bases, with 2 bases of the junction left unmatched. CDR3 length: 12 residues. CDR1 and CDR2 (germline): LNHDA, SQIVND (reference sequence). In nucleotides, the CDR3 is TGTGCCAGTAAGCAGGGGGCCTATGGCTACACCTTC. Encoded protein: CASKQGAYGYTF. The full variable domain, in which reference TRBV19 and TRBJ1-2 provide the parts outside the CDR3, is DGGITQSPKYLFRKEGQNVTLSCEQNLNHDAMYWYRQDPGQGLRLIYYSQIVNDFQKGDIAEGYSVSREKKESFPLTVTSAQKNPTAFYLCASKQGAYGYTFGSGTRLTVV.

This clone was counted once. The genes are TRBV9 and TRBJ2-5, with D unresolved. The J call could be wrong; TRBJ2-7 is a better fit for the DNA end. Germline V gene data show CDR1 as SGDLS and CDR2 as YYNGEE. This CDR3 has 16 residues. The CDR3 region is CASSVESIAYSYEQYF. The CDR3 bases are TGTGCCAGCAGCGTAGAGAGTATTGCCTACTCCTACGAGCAGTACTTC.

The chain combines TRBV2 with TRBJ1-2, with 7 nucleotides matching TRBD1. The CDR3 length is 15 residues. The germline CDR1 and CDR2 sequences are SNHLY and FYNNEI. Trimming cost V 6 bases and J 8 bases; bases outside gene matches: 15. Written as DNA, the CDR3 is TGTGCCAGCAGCCAATACCGGGACAGCCGAGGAGGCTACACCTTC. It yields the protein CASSQYRDSRGGYTF. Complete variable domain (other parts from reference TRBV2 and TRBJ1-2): EPEVTQTPSHQVTQMGQEVILRCVPISNHLYFYWYRQILGQKVEFLVSFYNNEISEKSEIFDDQFSVERPDGSNFTLKIRSTKLEDSAMYFCASSQYRDSRGGYTFGSGTRLTVV.

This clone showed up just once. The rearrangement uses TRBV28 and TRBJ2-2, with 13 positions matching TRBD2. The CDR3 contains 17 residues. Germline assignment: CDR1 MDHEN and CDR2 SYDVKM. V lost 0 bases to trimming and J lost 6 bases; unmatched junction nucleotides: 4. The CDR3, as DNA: TGTGCCAGCAGTTTATGGCGACTAGCGGGAGGCCCCGGGGAGCTGTTTTTT. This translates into CASSLWRLAGGPGELFF.

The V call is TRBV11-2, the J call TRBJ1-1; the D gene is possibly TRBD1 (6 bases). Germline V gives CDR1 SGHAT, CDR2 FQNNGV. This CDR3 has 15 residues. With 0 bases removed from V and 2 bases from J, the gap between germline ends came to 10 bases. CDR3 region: CASSLEGTYNTEAFF. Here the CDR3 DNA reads TGTGCCAGCAGCTTAGAAGGGACATATAACACTGAAGCTTTCTTT. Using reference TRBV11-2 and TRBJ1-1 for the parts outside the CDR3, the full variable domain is EAGVAQSPRYKIIEKRQSVAFWCNPISGHATLYWYQQILGQGPKLLIQFQNNGVVDDSQLPKDRFSAERLKGVDSTLKIQPAKLEDSAVYLCASSLEGTYNTEAFFGQGTRLTVV.

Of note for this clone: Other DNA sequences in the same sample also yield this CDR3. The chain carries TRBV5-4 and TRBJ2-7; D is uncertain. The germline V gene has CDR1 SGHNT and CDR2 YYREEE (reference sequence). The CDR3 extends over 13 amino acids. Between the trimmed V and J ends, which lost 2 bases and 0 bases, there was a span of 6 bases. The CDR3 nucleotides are TGTGCCAGCAGCTTACGCGGCTCCTACGAGCAGTACTTC. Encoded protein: CASSLRGSYEQYF. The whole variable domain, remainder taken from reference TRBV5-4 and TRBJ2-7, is ETGVTQSPTHLIKTRGQQVTLRCSSQSGHNTVSWYQQALGQGPQFIFQYYREEENGRGNFPPRFSGLQFPNYSSELNVNALELDDSALYLCASSLRGSYEQYFGPGTRLTVT.

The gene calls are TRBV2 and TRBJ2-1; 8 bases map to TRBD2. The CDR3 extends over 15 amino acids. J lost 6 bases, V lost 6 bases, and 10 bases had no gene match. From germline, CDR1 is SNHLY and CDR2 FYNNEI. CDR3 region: CASSASGTRGNEQFF. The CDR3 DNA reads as TGTGCCAGCAGCGCTTCCGGGACTAGGGGCAATGAGCAGTTCTTC.

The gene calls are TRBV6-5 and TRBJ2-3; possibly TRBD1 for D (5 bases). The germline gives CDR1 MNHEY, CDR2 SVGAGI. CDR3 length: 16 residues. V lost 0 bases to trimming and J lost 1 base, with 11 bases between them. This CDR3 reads CASSYSNRLGTDTQYF. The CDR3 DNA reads TGTGCCAGCAGTTACTCGAACAGGTTAGGCACAGATACGCAGTATTTT.

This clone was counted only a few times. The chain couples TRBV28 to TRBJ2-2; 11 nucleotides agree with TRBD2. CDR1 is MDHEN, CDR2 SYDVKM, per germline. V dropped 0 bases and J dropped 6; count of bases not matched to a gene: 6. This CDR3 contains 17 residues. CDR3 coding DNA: TGTGCCAGCAGTTTATGGGGCCTAGCGGGAGGTCCCGGGGAGCTGTTTTTT. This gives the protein CASSLWGLAGGPGELFF.

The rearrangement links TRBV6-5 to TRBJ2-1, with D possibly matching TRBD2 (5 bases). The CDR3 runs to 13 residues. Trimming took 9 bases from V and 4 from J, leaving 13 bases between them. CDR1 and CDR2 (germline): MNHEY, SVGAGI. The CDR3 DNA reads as TGTGCCAGTGTCAGGTCGGGATACAATGAGCAGTTCTTC. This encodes CASVRSGYNEQFF.

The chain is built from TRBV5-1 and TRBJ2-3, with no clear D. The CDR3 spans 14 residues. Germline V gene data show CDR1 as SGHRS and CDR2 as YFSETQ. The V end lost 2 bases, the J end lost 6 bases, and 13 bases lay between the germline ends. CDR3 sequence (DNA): TGCGCCAGCAGCTTAGTCCCAGCGTGGGATACGCAGTATTTT. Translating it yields CASSLVPAWDTQYF.

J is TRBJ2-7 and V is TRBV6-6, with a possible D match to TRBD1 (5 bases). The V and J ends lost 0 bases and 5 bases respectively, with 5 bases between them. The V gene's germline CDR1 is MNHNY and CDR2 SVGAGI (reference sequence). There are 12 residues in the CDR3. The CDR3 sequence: CASSYSGDEQYF. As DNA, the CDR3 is TGTGCCAGCAGTTACTCAGGGGACGAGCAGTACTTC.

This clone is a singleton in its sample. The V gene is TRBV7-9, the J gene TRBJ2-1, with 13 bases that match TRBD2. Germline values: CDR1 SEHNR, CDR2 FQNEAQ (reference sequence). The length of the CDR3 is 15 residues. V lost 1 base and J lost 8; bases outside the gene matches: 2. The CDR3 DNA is TGTGCCAGCAGCTTAGTACTAGCGGGAGGGGATGAGCAGTTCTTC. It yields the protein CASSLVLAGGDEQFF.

CDR3 residues: CASRLYGTEAAETQYF. In nucleotides, the CDR3 is TGCGCCAGCAGGCTATACGGGACAGAGGCTGCTGAGACCCAGTACTTC. The rearrangement joins TRBV4-1 to TRBJ2-5, with 7 bases matching TRBD1. Germline CDR1 reads MGHRA; CDR2 reads YSYEKL. The CDR3 has 16 residues. The V segment lost 6 bases and the J segment 5 bases; nucleotides outside the gene matches: 15.

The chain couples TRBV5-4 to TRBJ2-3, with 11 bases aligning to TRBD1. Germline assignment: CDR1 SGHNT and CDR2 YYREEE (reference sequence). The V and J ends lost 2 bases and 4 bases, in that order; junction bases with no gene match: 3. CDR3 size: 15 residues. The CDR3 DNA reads TGTGCCAGCAGCTTTCCGGGACAGGGGGCAGATACGCAGTATTTT. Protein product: CASSFPGQGADTQYF.

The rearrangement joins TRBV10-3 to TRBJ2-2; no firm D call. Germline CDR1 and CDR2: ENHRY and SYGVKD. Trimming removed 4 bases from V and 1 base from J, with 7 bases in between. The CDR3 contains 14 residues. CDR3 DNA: TGTGCCATCAGTGGCGGCGAGAACACCGGGGAGCTGTTTTTT. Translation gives CAISGGENTGELFF.

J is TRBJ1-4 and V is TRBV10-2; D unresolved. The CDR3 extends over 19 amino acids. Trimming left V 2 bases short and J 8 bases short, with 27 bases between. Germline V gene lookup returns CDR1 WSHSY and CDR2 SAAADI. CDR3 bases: TGCGCCAGCAGTGAGGGTCCGAAATTTACTATCATGTCTGGAGAAAAACTGTTTTTT. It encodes CASSEGPKFTIMSGEKLFF.

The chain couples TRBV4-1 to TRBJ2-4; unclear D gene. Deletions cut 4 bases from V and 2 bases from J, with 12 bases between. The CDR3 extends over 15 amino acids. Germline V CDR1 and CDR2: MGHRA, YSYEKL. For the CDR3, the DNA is TGCGCCAGCAGCCTCTACCCGGTTACCAAAAACATTCAGTACTTC. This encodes CASSLYPVTKNIQYF.

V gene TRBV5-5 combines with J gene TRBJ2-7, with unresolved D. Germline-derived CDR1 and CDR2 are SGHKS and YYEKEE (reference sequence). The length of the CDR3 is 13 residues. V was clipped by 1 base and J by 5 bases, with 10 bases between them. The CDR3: CASSLPGFDEQYF. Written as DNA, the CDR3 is TGTGCCAGCAGCTTGCCCGGGTTCGACGAGCAGTACTTC. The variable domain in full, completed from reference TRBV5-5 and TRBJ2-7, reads DAGVTQSPTHLIKTRGQQVTLRCSPISGHKSVSWYQQVLGQGPQFIFQYYEKEERGRGNFPDRFSARQFPNYSSELNVNALLLGDSALYLCASSLPGFDEQYFGPGTRLTVT.

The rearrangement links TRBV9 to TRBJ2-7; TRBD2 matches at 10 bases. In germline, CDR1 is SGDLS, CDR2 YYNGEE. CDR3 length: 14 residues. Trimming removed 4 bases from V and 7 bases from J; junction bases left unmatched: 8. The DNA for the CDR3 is TGTGCCAGCAGCTTTACTAGCGGGATCGGGGAGCAGTACTTC. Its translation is CASSFTSGIGEQYF.